The 10 T cell receptor beta chains listed next were all sequenced from one sample in a study of T-cell memory formation after mild COVID-19. In TCRdb, the 5' RACE reads were re-called with MiXCR into one record per CDR3 protein. The repertoire holds approximately 300,000 distinct CDR3 sequences, with 15% to 20% as singletons. Sequenced: PBMCs or a T cell subset sorted from them (not recorded which). The origin of the receptors is a man aged 18-30 years who had mild COVID-19 (a few samples of this study predate the infection). Cell type and time point are not known.

J is TRBJ2-1 and V is TRBV28; D is possibly TRBD2 (6 bases). The CDR3 spans 15 residues. Trimming removed 4 bases from V and 10 bases from J, with 20 bases in between. Germline CDR1 is MDHEN and CDR2 is SYDVKM. CDR3 nucleotides: TGTGCCAGCAGTTCCGCCGGGACGGGGGAACTCGAGCAGTTCTTC. Its translation is CASSSAGTGELEQFF.

This clonotype came up a few times. CDR3 sequence: CASSPQGGQGVDTQYF. The CDR3 bases are TGTGCCAGCAGCCCCCAAGGCGGACAGGGAGTAGATACGCAGTATTTT. This chain joins TRBV7-6 and TRBJ2-3; 8 nucleotides agree with TRBD1. V lost 5 bases to trimming and J lost 5 bases; unmatched junction nucleotides: 12. Germline loops: CDR1 SGHVS, CDR2 FNYEAQ. There are 16 residues in the CDR3.

This clonotype has a single count. The J gene is TRBJ1-2, the V gene TRBV7-9; perhaps TRBD1 as D (6 bases). V gave up 1 base and J gave up 5 bases, with 11 bases separating them. CDR1 and CDR2 (germline): SEHNR, FQNEAQ (reference sequence). CDR3 size: 14 residues. The DNA for the CDR3 is TGTGCCAGCAGCTTAGGTTCAGGGGCATATGGCTACACCTTC. The encoded protein is CASSLGSGAYGYTF.

The rearrangement links TRBV12-3 or TRBV12-4 to TRBJ2-4; D uncertain. V gave up 2 bases and J gave up 5 bases, with 7 bases separating them. This CDR3 is 13 amino acids long. The CDR3 sequence is CASSLSAENIQYF. CDR3 DNA: TGTGCCAGCAGTTTATCTGCAGAAAACATTCAGTACTTC.

The rearrangement joins TRBV10-3 to TRBJ1-5; maybe TRBD1 (5 bases). The germline V and J ends were trimmed by 5 bases and 0 bases, with 11 bases remaining between them. The CDR3 covers 15 residues. The germline V gene has CDR1 ENHRY and CDR2 SYGVKD. The CDR3 DNA is TGTGCCATCAGTCCGACAGCACATAGCAATCAGCCCCAGCATTTT. It yields the protein CAISPTAHSNQPQHF.

CDR3 residues: CASTPGQPGGYGYTF. CDR3 sequence (DNA): TGCGCCAGCACCCCAGGACAGCCCGGGGGCTATGGCTACACCTTC. V is TRBV4-3 and J is TRBJ1-2, with TRBD1 as a possible D gene (6 bases). CDR1 and CDR2 from the germline V gene are LGHNA and YSLEER. V dropped 7 bases and J dropped 4 bases, with 19 bases sitting between them. The CDR3 is made up of 15 amino acids.

This clonotype was counted between two and nine times. The chain links TRBV12-3 or TRBV12-4 to TRBJ1-3; the match to TRBD1 covers 10 bases. The ends lost 5 bases at V and 3 bases at J; junction bases unmatched: 4. This CDR3 spans 15 amino acids. The CDR3 here is CASSMGQGFGNTIYF. In DNA form, the CDR3 reads TGTGCCAGCAGTATGGGACAGGGGTTTGGAAACACCATATATTTT.

This clonotype was picked up a small number of times. The chain couples TRBV9 to TRBJ2-5; TRBD1 agrees at 8 bases. V lost 3 bases to trimming and J lost 6 bases; unmatched junction nucleotides: 7. Germline V gene sequence: CDR1 SGDLS, CDR2 YYNGEE. The CDR3 sequence is 14 residues long. The CDR3 loop reads CASSGTGNPKTQYF. Written as DNA, the CDR3 is TGTGCCAGCAGCGGGACAGGGAATCCTAAGACCCAGTACTTC.

This rearrangement joins TRBV6-1 to TRBJ2-2, with 7 bases that match TRBD1. This CDR3 is built from 13 residues. Germline values: CDR1 MNHNS, CDR2 SASEGT. J gave up 6 bases and V 7 bases, and 5 bases lay outside the gene matches. The CDR3 is CASKTQGAGELFF. Here the CDR3 DNA reads TGTGCCAGCAAGACGCAGGGGGCCGGGGAGCTGTTTTTT.

The chain couples TRBV2 to TRBJ1-5; D gene unclear. Germline-derived CDR1 and CDR2 are SNHLY and FYNNEI. This CDR3 region has 12 residues. Trimming removed 8 bases at V and 10 bases at J, with 15 bases between. For the CDR3, the DNA is TGTGCCAGCGGGCAGACCAATTTACCCCAGCATTTT. Translating it yields CASGQTNLPQHF. Full variable domain (missing parts from reference TRBV2 and TRBJ1-5): EPEVTQTPSHQVTQMGQEVILRCVPISNHLYFYWYRQILGQKVEFLVSFYNNEISEKSEIFDDQFSVERPDGSNFTLKIRSTKLEDSAMYFCASGQTNLPQHFGDGTRLSIL.